This T cell receptor (beta chain) comes out of a study of shared clonotypes between healthy human individuals. Authors' methods: As immunoSEQ supplied junction-only sequences (without quality scores), filtering differed. Profiling relied on immunoSEQ multiplex PCR, and the TCRdb table lists in-frame clones only, not all of them. V, J and clone size are taken as reported in that table, and D and trimming were inferred from the DNA itself. Here the sample spans approximately 2.5 million clones, roughly 93% being singletons. Germline CDR1 SGHTS, CDR2 YDEGEE. Between the trimmed V and J ends, which lost 4 bases and 4 bases, there was a span of 20 bases. The CDR3 is 16 amino acids.

The sample was naive CD4+ T cells from PBMCs. Regarding subset: CD45RA+ positively selected. The sequence was collected from a young man in good health. Some clones in this sample may be carry-over from other donors' samples. The chain joins TRBV5-8 to TRBJ1-1, with D tentatively TRBD1 (6 bases). CDR3 coding DNA: TGTGCCAGCAGCCCCGGGGGCACAGGGAGGTTCACTGAAGCTTTCTTT. Its translation is CASSPGGTGRFTEAFF.